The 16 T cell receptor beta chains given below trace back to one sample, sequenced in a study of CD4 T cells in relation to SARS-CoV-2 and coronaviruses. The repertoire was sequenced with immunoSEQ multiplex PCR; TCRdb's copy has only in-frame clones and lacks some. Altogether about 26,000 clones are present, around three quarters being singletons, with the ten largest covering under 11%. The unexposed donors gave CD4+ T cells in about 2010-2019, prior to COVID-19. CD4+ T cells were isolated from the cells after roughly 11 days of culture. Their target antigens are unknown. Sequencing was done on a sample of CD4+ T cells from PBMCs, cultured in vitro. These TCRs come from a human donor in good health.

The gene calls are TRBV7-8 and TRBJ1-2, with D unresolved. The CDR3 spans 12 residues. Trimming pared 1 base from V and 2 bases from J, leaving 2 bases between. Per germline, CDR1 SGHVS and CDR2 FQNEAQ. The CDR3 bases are TGTGCCAGCAGCTTAGAGAACTATGGCTACACCTTC. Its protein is CASSLENYGYTF.

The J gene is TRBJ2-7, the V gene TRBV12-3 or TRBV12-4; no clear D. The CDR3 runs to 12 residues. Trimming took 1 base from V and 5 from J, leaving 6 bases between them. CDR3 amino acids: CASSLGGNEQYF. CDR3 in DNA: TGTGCCAGCAGTTTAGGGGGTAACGAGCAGTACTTC.

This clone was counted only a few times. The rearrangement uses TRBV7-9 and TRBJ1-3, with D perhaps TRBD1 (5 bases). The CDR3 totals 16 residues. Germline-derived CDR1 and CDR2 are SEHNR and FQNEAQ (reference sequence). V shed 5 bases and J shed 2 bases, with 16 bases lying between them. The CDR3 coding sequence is TGTGCCAGCAGCCCAGGACACGCCGGGGCTGGAAACACCATATATTTT. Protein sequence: CASSPGHAGAGNTIYF. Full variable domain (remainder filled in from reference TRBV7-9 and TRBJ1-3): DTGVSQNPRHKITKRGQNVTFRCDPISEHNRLYWYRQTLGQGPEFLTYFQNEAQLEKSRLLSDRFSAERPKGSFSTLEIQRTEQGDSAMYLCASSPGHAGAGNTIYFGEGSWLTVV.

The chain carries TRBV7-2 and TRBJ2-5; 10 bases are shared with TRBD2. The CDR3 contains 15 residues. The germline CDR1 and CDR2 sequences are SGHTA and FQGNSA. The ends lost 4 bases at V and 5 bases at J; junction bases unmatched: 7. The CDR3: CASSSLAGVRETQYF. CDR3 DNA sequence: TGTGCCAGCAGCTCTCTAGCGGGAGTGAGGGAGACCCAGTACTTC.

CDR3 coding DNA: TGTGCCAGCGATCGGAGCGCCACCGGGGAGCTGTTTTTT. It specifies CASDRSATGELFF. The chain combines TRBV7-2 with TRBJ2-2; D uncertain. Germline CDR1 and CDR2: SGHTA and FQGNSA. Trimming pared 8 bases from V and 4 bases from J, leaving 11 bases between. This CDR3 is 13 amino acids long.

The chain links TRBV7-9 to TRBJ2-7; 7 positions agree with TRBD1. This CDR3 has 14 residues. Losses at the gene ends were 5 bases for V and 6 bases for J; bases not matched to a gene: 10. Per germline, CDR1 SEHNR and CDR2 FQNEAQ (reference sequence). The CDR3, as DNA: TGTGCCAGCAGCCTATCCGGGACAGTGGGCGAGCAGTACTTC. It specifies CASSLSGTVGEQYF. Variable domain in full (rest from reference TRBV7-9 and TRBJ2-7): DTGVSQNPRHKITKRGQNVTFRCDPISEHNRLYWYRQTLGQGPEFLTYFQNEAQLEKSRLLSDRFSAERPKGSFSTLEIQRTEQGDSAMYLCASSLSGTVGEQYFGPGTRLTVT.

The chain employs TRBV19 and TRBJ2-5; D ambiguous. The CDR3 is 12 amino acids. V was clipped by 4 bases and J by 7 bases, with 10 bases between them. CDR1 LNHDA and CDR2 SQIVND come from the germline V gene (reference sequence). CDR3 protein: CASSTRAGTQYF. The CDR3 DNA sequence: TGTGCCAGTAGTACACGTGCTGGGACCCAGTACTTC.

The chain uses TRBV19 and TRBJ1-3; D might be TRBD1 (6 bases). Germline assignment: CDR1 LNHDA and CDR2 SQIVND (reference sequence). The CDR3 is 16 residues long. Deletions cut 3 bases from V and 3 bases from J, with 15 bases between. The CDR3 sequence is CASSILVGGGGNTIYF. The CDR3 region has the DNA TGTGCCAGTAGTATCCTAGTCGGGGGCGGTGGAAACACCATATATTTT.

CDR3 loop: CASSQQLGPTNDYYEQYF. CDR3 in DNA: TGCGCCAGCAGCCAACAACTTGGACCCACCAACGACTACTACGAGCAGTACTTC. This chain joins TRBV5-1 and TRBJ2-7, with D possibly matching TRBD2 (5 bases). The ends were cut back, 4 bases at V and 3 bases at J, with 26 bases in the middle. The CDR3 runs 18 residues. Germline CDR1 SGHRS, CDR2 YFSETQ.

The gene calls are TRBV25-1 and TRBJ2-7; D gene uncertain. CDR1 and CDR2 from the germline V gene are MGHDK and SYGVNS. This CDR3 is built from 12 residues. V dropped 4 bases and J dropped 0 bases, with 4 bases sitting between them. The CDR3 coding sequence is TGTGCCAGCAGTGGCAGCTCCTACGAGCAGTACTTC. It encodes CASSGSSYEQYF.

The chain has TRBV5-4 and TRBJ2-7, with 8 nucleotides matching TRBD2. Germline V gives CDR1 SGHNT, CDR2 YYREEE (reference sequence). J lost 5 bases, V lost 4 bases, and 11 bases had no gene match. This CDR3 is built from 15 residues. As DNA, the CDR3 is TGTGCCAGCAGCCGGGGACTAGGTTCAACAAACGAGCAGTACTTC. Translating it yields CASSRGLGSTNEQYF.

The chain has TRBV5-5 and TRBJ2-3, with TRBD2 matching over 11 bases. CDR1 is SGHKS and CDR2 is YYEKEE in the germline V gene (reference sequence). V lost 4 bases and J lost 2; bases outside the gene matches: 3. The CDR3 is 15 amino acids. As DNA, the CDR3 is TGTGCCAGCAGCCGACTAGCGGGGAACACAGATACGCAGTATTTT. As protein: CASSRLAGNTDTQYF. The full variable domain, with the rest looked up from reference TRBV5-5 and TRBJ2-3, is DAGVTQSPTHLIKTRGQQVTLRCSPISGHKSVSWYQQVLGQGPQFIFQYYEKEERGRGNFPDRFSARQFPNYSSELNVNALLLGDSALYLCASSRLAGNTDTQYFGPGTRLTVL.

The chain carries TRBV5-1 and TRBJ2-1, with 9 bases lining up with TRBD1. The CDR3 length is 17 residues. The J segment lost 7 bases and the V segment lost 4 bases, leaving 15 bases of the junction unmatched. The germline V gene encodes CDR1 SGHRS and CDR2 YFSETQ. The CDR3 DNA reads TGCGCCAGCAGCCTGAACTGGGGACAGGGTACGGGAAATGAGCAGTTCTTC. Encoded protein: CASSLNWGQGTGNEQFF.

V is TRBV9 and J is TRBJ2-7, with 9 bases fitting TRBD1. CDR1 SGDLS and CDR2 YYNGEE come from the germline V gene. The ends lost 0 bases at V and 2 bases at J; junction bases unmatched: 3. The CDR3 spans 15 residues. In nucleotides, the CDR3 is TGTGCCAGCAGCGTAGGGGACAGGGCAACCTACGAGCAGTACTTC. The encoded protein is CASSVGDRATYEQYF.

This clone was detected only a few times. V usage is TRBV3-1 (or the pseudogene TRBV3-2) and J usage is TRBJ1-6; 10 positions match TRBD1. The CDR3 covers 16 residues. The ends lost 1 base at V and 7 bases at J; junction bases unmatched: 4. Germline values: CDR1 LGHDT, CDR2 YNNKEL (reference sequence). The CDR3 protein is CASSQGGQGNNSPLHF. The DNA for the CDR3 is TGTGCCAGCAGCCAAGGGGGACAGGGGAACAATTCACCCCTCCACTTT.

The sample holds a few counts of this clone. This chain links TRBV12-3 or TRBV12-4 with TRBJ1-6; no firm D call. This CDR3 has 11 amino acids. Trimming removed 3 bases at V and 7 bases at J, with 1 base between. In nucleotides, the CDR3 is TGTGCCAGCAGTTTCAATTCACCCCTCCACTTT. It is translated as CASSFNSPLHF.